This T cell receptor beta chain came from a study of T cells in Graves' hyperthyroidism and ophthalmopathy. Across the whole study: Staff took peripheral blood when the initial diagnosis was made, before any treatment began.

RNA transcripts provided the source from which TCR beta CDR3 regions were amplified. TCR CDR3 regions were first amplified by RT-PCR with HTBI primers. TCRdb reprocessed the multiplex PCR reads via MiXCR and lists one record per CDR3 protein. The sample lists about 270,000 distinct CDR3 sequences, 25% occurring once. This clonotype was seen repeatedly, ten times or more. Reasons for excluding patients were uncontrolled infection, other autoimmune disease, pregnancy or lactation. Diagnosis rested on symptoms, serum thyroxine and TRAb, thyroid ultrasound, and orbital computed tomography. Blood from later-ophthalmopathy patients was taken at first hyperthyroidism diagnosis. Germline CDR1 and CDR2: SGHAT and FQNNGV. The CDR3 length is 15 residues. The V end was cut by 7 bases, the J end by 2 bases, with 17 bases between.

The sample consisted of blood. The source of this sequence is a middle-aged man with Graves' hyperthyroidism that later progressed to Graves' ophthalmopathy. The chain is built from TRBV11-2 and TRBJ2-5; D possibly corresponds to TRBD1 (6 bases). CDR3 sequence (DNA): TGTGCCAGCACCACTACGGAGAGGGGGCAAGAGACCCAGTACTTC. Translation gives CASTTTERGQETQYF.